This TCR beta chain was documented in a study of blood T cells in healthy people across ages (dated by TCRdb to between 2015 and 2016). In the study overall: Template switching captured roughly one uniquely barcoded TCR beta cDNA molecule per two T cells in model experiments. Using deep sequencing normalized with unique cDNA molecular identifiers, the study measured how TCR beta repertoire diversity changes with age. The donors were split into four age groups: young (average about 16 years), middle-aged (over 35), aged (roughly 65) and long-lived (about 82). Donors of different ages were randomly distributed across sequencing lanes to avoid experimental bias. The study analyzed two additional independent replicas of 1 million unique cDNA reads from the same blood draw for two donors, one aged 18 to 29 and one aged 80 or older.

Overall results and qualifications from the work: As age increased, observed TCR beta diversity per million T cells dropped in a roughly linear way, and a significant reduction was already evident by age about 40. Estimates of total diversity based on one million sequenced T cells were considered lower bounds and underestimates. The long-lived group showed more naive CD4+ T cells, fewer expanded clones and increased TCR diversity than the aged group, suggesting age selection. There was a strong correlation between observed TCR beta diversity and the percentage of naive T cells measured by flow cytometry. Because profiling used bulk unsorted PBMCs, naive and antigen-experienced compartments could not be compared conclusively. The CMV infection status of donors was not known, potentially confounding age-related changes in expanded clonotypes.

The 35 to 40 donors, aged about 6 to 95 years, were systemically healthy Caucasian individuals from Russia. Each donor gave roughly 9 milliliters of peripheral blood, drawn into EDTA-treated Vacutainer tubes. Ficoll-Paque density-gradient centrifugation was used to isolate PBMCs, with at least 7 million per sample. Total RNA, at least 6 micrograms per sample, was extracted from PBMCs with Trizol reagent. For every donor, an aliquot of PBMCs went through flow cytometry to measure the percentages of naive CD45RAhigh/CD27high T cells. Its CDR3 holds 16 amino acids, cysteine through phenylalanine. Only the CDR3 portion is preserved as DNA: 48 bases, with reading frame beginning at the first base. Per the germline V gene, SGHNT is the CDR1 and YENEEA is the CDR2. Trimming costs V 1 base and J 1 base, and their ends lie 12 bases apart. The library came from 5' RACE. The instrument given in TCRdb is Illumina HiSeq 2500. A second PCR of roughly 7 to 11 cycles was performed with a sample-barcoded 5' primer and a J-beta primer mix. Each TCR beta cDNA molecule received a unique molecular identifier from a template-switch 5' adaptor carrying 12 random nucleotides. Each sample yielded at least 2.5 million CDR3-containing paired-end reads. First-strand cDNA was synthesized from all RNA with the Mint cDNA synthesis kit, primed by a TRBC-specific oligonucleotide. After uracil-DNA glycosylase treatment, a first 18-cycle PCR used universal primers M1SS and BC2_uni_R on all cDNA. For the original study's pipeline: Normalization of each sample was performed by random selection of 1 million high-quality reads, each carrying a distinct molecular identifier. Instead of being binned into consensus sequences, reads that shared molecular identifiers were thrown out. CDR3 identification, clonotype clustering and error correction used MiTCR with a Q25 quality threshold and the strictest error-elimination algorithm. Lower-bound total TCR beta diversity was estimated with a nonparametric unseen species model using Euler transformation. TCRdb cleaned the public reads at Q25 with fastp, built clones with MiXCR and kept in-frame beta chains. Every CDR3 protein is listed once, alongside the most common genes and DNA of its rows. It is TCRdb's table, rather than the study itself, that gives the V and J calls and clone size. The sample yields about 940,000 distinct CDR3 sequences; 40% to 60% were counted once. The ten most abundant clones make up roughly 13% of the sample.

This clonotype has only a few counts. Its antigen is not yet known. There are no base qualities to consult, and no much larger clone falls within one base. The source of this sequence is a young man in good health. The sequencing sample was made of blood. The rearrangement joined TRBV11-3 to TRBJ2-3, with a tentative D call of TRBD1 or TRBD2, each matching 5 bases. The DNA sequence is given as TGTGCCAGCAGCTTAGGGGACGGAGCGCGCACAGATACGCAGTATTTT. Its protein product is CASSLGDGARTDTQYF.